Presented here are 31 T cell receptor beta chains from one specimen sequenced in a study of blood T cells in healthy people across ages. Primed by a sample-barcoded 5' primer and a J-beta primer mix, a second PCR proceeded for about 6 to 11 cycles. TCRdb used MiXCR to reprocess the 5' RACE reads, holding one entry per CDR3 protein. The sample holds 1.5 million to 2 million distinct CDR3 sequences, around 36% seen once. Input material: blood. The receptors derive from a woman aged 25 to 45 in good health.

This chain joins TRBV4-1 and TRBJ2-7; 11 nucleotides agree with TRBD2. The CDR3 has 19 residues. Per the germline V gene, CDR1 is MGHRA and CDR2 is YSYEKL. V lost 1 base and J lost 0; bases outside the gene matches: 11. The CDR3 DNA sequence: TGCGCCAGCAGCCAAGGAGGGGATAGCGGGAGGGCCCTCTCCTACGAGCAGTACTTC. Protein: CASSQGGDSGRALSYEQYF.

The chain links TRBV3-1 to TRBJ2-4; D is undetermined. The DNA end is more similar to TRBJ2-7, so the J call may be wrong. This CDR3 contains 14 residues. The germline CDR1 and CDR2 sequences are LGHDT and YNNKEL (reference sequence). In DNA form, the CDR3 reads TGTGCCAGCAGCCAAGGGGGTCCGATCTCCGAGCAGTACTTC. Translation: CASSQGGPISEQYF.

V usage is TRBV9 and J usage is TRBJ2-7, with 8 positions matching TRBD2. The germline V gene has CDR1 SGDLS and CDR2 YYNGEE. The CDR3 is made up of 15 amino acids. Trimming removed 0 bases from V and 4 bases from J; junction bases left unmatched: 6. As DNA, the CDR3 is TGTGCCAGCAGCGTAGAAGATAGCGGGGCATACGAGCAGTACTTC. This translates into CASSVEDSGAYEQYF.

The J gene is TRBJ2-7, the V gene TRBV10-3; tentative D call: TRBD1 (9 bases). The V gene lost 10 bases and the J gene lost 0 bases, with 34 bases spanning the gap. The CDR3 covers 20 residues. Germline V CDR1 and CDR2: ENHRY, SYGVKD. CDR3 nucleotide sequence: TGTGCCACGGAAGCTCGACAGGGGGGAAAACTAGCGGCCAGCTCCTACGAGCAGTACTTC. This codes for CATEARQGGKLAASSYEQYF.

This clonotype was observed a few times. The V gene is TRBV6-5, the J gene TRBJ1-1, with 9 bases aligning to TRBD1. Per germline, CDR1 MNHEY and CDR2 SVGAGI. V lost 6 bases to trimming and J lost 5 bases; unmatched junction nucleotides: 13. There are 16 residues in the CDR3. Here the CDR3 DNA reads TGTGCCAGCAGCAGAAAACAGGGGGCGAGGTTGACTGAAGCTTTCTTT. It is translated as CASSRKQGARLTEAFF.

This clonotype was detected once. V usage is TRBV2 and J usage is TRBJ2-1; no clear D. CDR3 length: 13 residues. Trimming took 2 bases from V and 5 from J, leaving 7 bases between them. Looked up from germline, CDR1 is SNHLY and CDR2 is FYNNEI. The CDR3 DNA sequence: TGTGCCAGCAGTGAAAGGGCGAACAATGAGCAGTTCTTC. Its translation is CASSERANNEQFF.

V usage is TRBV29-1 and J usage is TRBJ2-5; TRBD2 is a possible D gene (5 bases). CDR1 is SQVTM and CDR2 is ANQGSEA in the germline V gene. The CDR3 spans 14 residues. Trimming removed 2 bases at V and 5 bases at J, with 15 bases between. CDR3: CSVELDLNVETQYF. DNA of the CDR3: TGCAGCGTTGAATTGGACTTAAACGTGGAGACCCAGTACTTC.

The V call is TRBV6-5, the J call TRBJ1-4; D unclear. The V and J ends lost 5 bases and 4 bases respectively, with 5 bases between them. Germline CDR1 reads MNHEY; CDR2 reads SVGAGI. There are 12 residues in the CDR3. The CDR3 DNA sequence: TGTGCCAGCAGTCCCGATAATGAAAAACTGTTTTTT. Protein product: CASSPDNEKLFF.

This clonotype came up a few times. The rearrangement links TRBV28 to TRBJ2-1, with D possibly TRBD2 on 5 matching bases. The V gene's germline CDR1 is MDHEN and CDR2 SYDVKM. V was trimmed by 5 bases and J by 9 bases, leaving 14 bases between them. The CDR3 loop spans 13 amino acids. CDR3 region: CASSQTSLLEQFF. The CDR3 DNA reads as TGTGCCAGCAGTCAAACTAGTTTGCTTGAGCAGTTCTTC.

V and J are TRBV27 and TRBJ2-7; the D is unclear. CDR3 length: 13 residues. V lost 4 bases and J 3 bases, leaving 10 bases between the germline ends. CDR1 and CDR2 from the germline V gene are MNHEY and SMNVEV (reference sequence). CDR3 residues: CASSYQRDYEQYF. CDR3 DNA: TGTGCCAGCAGTTACCAGAGAGACTACGAGCAGTACTTC.

This clonotype appeared once. V usage is TRBV5-1 and J usage is TRBJ2-7; D possibly matches TRBD1 or TRBD2 (5 bases each). V lost 0 bases and J lost 0, with 13 bases in between. Germline assignment: CDR1 SGHRS and CDR2 YFSETQ. CDR3 length: 16 residues. CDR3 sequence reads: CASSLASGTVSYEQYF. The DNA for the CDR3 is TGCGCCAGCAGCTTGGCAAGTGGGACGGTCTCCTACGAGCAGTACTTC.

The chain combines TRBV5-5 with TRBJ1-6; 7 nucleotides agree with TRBD1. The trim removed 1 base at V and 7 bases at J, leaving 5 bases unmatched. The length of the CDR3 is 15 residues. Germline CDR1 and CDR2: SGHKS and YYEKEE (reference sequence). CDR3 nucleotides: TGTGCCAGCAGCTTGTCCGGGACAGCCAATTCACCCCTCCACTTT. This translates into CASSLSGTANSPLHF.

There are many counts of this clonotype. The genes are TRBV5-1 and TRBJ2-1, with 10 bases matching TRBD2. CDR3 length equals 18 residues. Germline V lookup: CDR1 SGHRS, CDR2 YFSETQ. J was trimmed by 3 bases and V by 4 bases; bases with no gene match: 13. CDR3 nucleotides: TGCGCCAGCAGCGCCCCCCGAGCGGGGGGGCAGAACTACAATGAGCAGTTCTTC. Its translation: CASSAPRAGGQNYNEQFF.

This clonotype was counted between two and nine times. The chain combines TRBV7-9 with TRBJ2-1; a possible D gene is TRBD1 (5 bases). Germline CDR1 SEHNR, CDR2 FQNEAQ (reference sequence). The CDR3 is 16 residues long. V shed 2 bases and J shed 5 bases, with 16 bases lying between them. For the CDR3, the DNA is TGTGCCAGCAGCTTAAATCGGGCAGGGATCGACAATGAGCAGTTCTTC. Protein product: CASSLNRAGIDNEQFF.

This clonotype was counted only a few times. The chain uses TRBV11-2 and TRBJ2-7, with D unresolved. The CDR3 extends over 14 amino acids. Trimming removed 3 bases from V and 3 bases from J, with 12 bases in between. Germline V lookup: CDR1 SGHAT, CDR2 FQNNGV. CDR3 DNA: TGTGCCAGCAGCTTGGGGTCATTAGACTACGAGCAGTACTTC. Residues: CASSLGSLDYEQYF.

This clonotype was found a few times. The J gene is TRBJ2-2, the V gene TRBV6-1; TRBD1 might be the D (6 bases). This CDR3 region has 13 residues. Germline V gene lookup returns CDR1 MNHNS and CDR2 SASEGT. The V gene lost 6 bases and the J gene lost 6 bases, with 11 bases spanning the gap. Written as DNA, the CDR3 is TGTGCCAGCAGGAAGGGGGATGCCGGGGAGCTGTTTTTT. Protein sequence: CASRKGDAGELFF.

This clonotype turned up a few times. The gene calls are TRBV7-9 and TRBJ1-2; 9 nucleotides agree with TRBD1. Germline V gene lookup returns CDR1 SEHNR and CDR2 FQNEAQ (reference sequence). The CDR3 spans 16 residues. The V gene end was trimmed by 5 bases and the J gene end by 2 bases; junction bases not matched to a gene: 9. The CDR3 region is CASSQGTGPLNYGYTF. The CDR3 coding sequence is TGTGCCAGCAGCCAAGGGACAGGGCCTTTGAACTATGGCTACACCTTC.

The V and J genes are TRBV7-2 and TRBJ1-1, with D possibly matching TRBD1 (6 bases). Germline CDR1 is SGHTA and CDR2 is FQGNSA. Trimming pared 1 base from V and 8 bases from J, leaving 23 bases between. The CDR3 is 17 residues long. The CDR3 nucleotides read TGTGCCAGCAGCTTAGTTTCGACGGCGGTTGGGGGGGCGGAAGCTTTCTTT. Encoded protein: CASSLVSTAVGGAEAFF.

This clonotype has just a few counts. This rearrangement joins TRBV5-1 to TRBJ2-7, with D possibly matching TRBD2 (6 bases). V shed 7 bases and J shed 3 bases, with 14 bases lying between them. Germline V gene lookup returns CDR1 SGHRS and CDR2 YFSETQ. This CDR3 spans 13 amino acids. CDR3 nucleotides: TGCGCCAGCCGCCCCGGGGGTTTCTACGAGCAGTACTTC. As protein: CASRPGGFYEQYF.

With respect to this clonotype: Here the CDR3 omits its conserved ending phenylalanine or tryptophan, so a read error is the likely source. The chain uses TRBV6-6 and TRBJ1-5; D call uncertain. V was trimmed by 4 bases and J by 0 bases, leaving 4 bases between them. The CDR3 consists of 13 residues. The germline V gene encodes CDR1 MNHNY and CDR2 SVGAGI (reference sequence). The CDR3 DNA follows: TGTGCCAGCAGTTCAGGTAGCAATCAGCCCCAGCATTTA. As protein: CASSSGSNQPQHL.

This clonotype has a count of ten or more. The rearrangement uses TRBV20-1 and TRBJ2-7; 10 positions match TRBD1. The CDR3 has 15 amino acids. Germline V gives CDR1 DFQATT, CDR2 SNEGSKA (reference sequence). The J segment lost 7 bases and the V segment lost 5 bases, leaving 14 bases of the junction unmatched. The CDR3 reads CSAPSDRGQGFEQYF. CDR3 nucleotides: TGCAGTGCTCCTTCGGACCGGGGACAGGGGTTTGAGCAGTACTTC.

The chain has TRBV5-1 and TRBJ2-7, with TRBD1 matching 9 bases. Germline V gene lookup returns CDR1 SGHRS and CDR2 YFSETQ. The trim removed 4 bases at V and 7 bases at J, leaving 9 bases unmatched. The CDR3 consists of 14 residues. The CDR3 loop reads CASSPGTGTGEQYF. The CDR3 DNA reads TGCGCCAGCAGCCCAGGGACAGGGACGGGGGAGCAGTACTTC.

The gene calls are TRBV11-2 and TRBJ2-3; a weak D match, TRBD2 (5 bases). The germline V gene encodes CDR1 SGHAT and CDR2 FQNNGV. V lost 1 base and J 6 bases, leaving 11 bases between the germline ends. This CDR3 region has 14 residues. The CDR3 protein is CASSLVMRADTQYF. CDR3 DNA: TGTGCCAGCAGCTTAGTGATGAGGGCTGATACGCAGTATTTT.

The chain links TRBV4-1 to TRBJ2-7; D gene unclear. The CDR3 extends over 15 amino acids. Trimming cost V 0 bases and J 2 bases, with 11 bases left between them. Looked up from germline, CDR1 is MGHRA and CDR2 is YSYEKL. In DNA form, the CDR3 reads TGCGCCAGCAGCCAAGAGAAGGCGGTGACCTACGAGCAGTACTTC. Translating it yields CASSQEKAVTYEQYF.

This chain uses TRBV2 with TRBJ2-6; the D gene is possibly TRBD1 (5 bases). The CDR3 spans 16 residues. Deletions cut 2 bases from V and 4 bases from J, with 12 bases between. CDR1 is SNHLY and CDR2 is FYNNEI in the germline V gene. The CDR3 DNA follows: TGTGCCAGCAGTGAAAGCAGGGCTGGAGGGGCCAACGTCCTGACTTTC. Protein: CASSESRAGGANVLTF.

The chain uses TRBV5-1 and TRBJ1-1; 7 nucleotides align to TRBD1. Germline V CDR1 and CDR2: SGHRS, YFSETQ. The CDR3 runs 16 residues. The junction had 9 bases not matched to a gene; V was cut back by 3 bases and J by 1 base. The CDR3 nucleotides read TGCGCCAGCAGCTCGATGGGACAGTTAGGGAACACTGAAGCTTTCTTT. Protein sequence: CASSSMGQLGNTEAFF.

This clonotype was detected only a few times. The chain combines TRBV4-2 with TRBJ2-7, with TRBD1 as a possible D gene (6 bases). The germline V gene encodes CDR1 LGHNA and CDR2 YNFKEQ. The CDR3 covers 15 residues. Deletions cut 0 bases from V and 2 bases from J, with 11 bases between. CDR3 region: CASSQESHRAYEQYF. In DNA, the CDR3 is TGTGCCAGCAGCCAAGAATCACACAGGGCCTACGAGCAGTACTTC.

The sample holds a few counts of this clonotype. The chain carries TRBV4-1 and TRBJ1-6; D may be TRBD1 (6 bases). The length of the CDR3 is 17 residues. Germline V gives CDR1 MGHRA, CDR2 YSYEKL. With 1 base removed from V and 7 bases from J, the gap between germline ends came to 17 bases. The CDR3 nucleotides read TGCGCCAGCAGCCAAGCGCGTAAAGGGGGTGACAATTCACCCCTCCACTTT. Amino acid sequence: CASSQARKGGDNSPLHF.

This chain joins TRBV5-4 and TRBJ2-1; 9 nucleotides align to TRBD2. Germline CDR1 SGHNT, CDR2 YYREEE (reference sequence). Trimming cost V 1 base and J 5 bases; bases outside gene matches: 7. CDR3 length: 16 amino acids. The CDR3 here is CASSLPRRGGDNEQFF. As DNA, the CDR3 is TGTGCCAGCAGCTTGCCTAGGCGGGGGGGCGACAATGAGCAGTTCTTC.

This clonotype was seen at least ten times. The chain carries TRBV28 and TRBJ1-1, with no clear D. V lost 8 bases and J lost 4, with 11 bases in between. The CDR3 consists of 12 residues. Germline CDR1 reads MDHEN; CDR2 reads SYDVKM. CDR3 loop: CASSLPGTEAFF. CDR3 nucleotide sequence: TGTGCCAGCTCTCTCCCGGGCACTGAAGCTTTCTTT.

This clonotype was picked up a small number of times. The chain couples TRBV7-3 to TRBJ2-2; D is unresolved. V lost 3 bases and J 4 bases, leaving 9 bases between the germline ends. The CDR3 extends over 14 amino acids. Germline V gives CDR1 SGHTA, CDR2 FQGTGA. Written as DNA, the CDR3 is TGTGCCAGCAGCTTTTTGGTCGGCACCGGGGAGCTGTTTTTT. Residues: CASSFLVGTGELFF.